The T cell receptor (beta chain) under discussion was sequenced for a study of OX40 agonist ivuxolimab in advanced cancers. Study results and caveats: Partial responders at 0.1-3.0 mg/kg showed near-lowest clonal expansion. Both CD4+ and CD8+ T cell populations in blood had undergone clonal expansion by week 6 at 0.1 to 3.0 mg/kg.

The CDR3 runs to 14 residues. Germline lookup yields CDR1 SGHKS and CDR2 YYEKEE (reference sequence). Trimming took 0 bases from V and 4 from J, leaving 10 bases between them. Comments on this clone: Antigen unknown.

Some clones are missing from TCRdb's copy, which holds only in-frame ones; the method was immunoSEQ multiplex PCR. The data show about 68,000 clones, with around 90% seen just once and 0.3% to 0.35% held by the top ten. The input for sequencing was CD4+ or CD8+ T cells sorted from blood, taken in a trial of the OX40 agonist ivuxolimab. The TCR originated in an adult with an advanced solid tumor such as melanoma, head and neck, liver or kidney cancer. The J gene is TRBJ2-5, the V gene TRBV5-5, with D unresolved. The DNA of the CDR3 is TGTGCCAGCAGCTTGGTGTCAGTCCCAGAGACCCAGTACTTC. It yields the protein CASSLVSVPETQYF.